The 21 T cell receptor beta chains presented below share a single source sample, sequenced in a study of control samples from healthy donors and cancer patients. Sequencing used immunoSEQ multiplex PCR; TCRdb keeps in-frame clones, though not all of them. The sample consists of 70,000 to 75,000 clones, about 88% of them appearing once. Sequencing input: blood. The receptors stem from a woman aged 45-65 years in good health.

The V call is TRBV3-1 (or the pseudogene TRBV3-2), the J call TRBJ1-4; D is unclear. Germline loops: CDR1 LGHDT, CDR2 YNNKEL (reference sequence). The CDR3 covers 13 residues. V lost 4 bases, J lost 4 bases, and 7 bases lay in between. The CDR3: CASSPGVNEKLFF. CDR3 bases: TGTGCCAGCAGCCCTGGAGTTAATGAAAAACTGTTTTTT.

V usage is TRBV28 and J usage is TRBJ1-1; D is unresolved. The CDR3 has 16 amino acids. The V end was cut by 3 bases, the J end by 3 bases, with 17 bases between. CDR1 is MDHEN and CDR2 is SYDVKM in the germline V gene. The CDR3 reads CASSFTSAGSHTEAFF. DNA for the CDR3: TGTGCCAGCAGTTTTACCTCGGCAGGCTCGCACACTGAAGCTTTCTTT. The complete variable domain, with remaining parts taken from reference TRBV28 and TRBJ1-1, reads DVKVTQSSRYLVKRTGEKVFLECVQDMDHENMFWYRQDPGLGLRLIYFSYDVKMKEKGDIPEGYSVSREKKERFSLILESASTNQTSMYLCASSFTSAGSHTEAFFGQGTRLTVV.

This clone showed up just a few times. The chain carries TRBV7-9 and TRBJ2-1; a possible D gene is TRBD1 (6 bases). CDR3 length: 12 residues. The V and J ends lost 5 bases and 10 bases respectively, with 12 bases between them. Germline loops: CDR1 SEHNR, CDR2 FQNEAQ (reference sequence). Written as DNA, the CDR3 is TGTGCCAGCAGCCCCTTAAGGGGGGAGCAGTTCTTC. Amino acid sequence: CASSPLRGEQFF.

The chain employs TRBV11-3 and TRBJ2-2, with D unclear. Germline CDR1 SGHNT, CDR2 YENEEA. This CDR3 has 12 residues. V dropped 3 bases and J dropped 4 bases, with 3 bases sitting between them. CDR3 nucleotide sequence: TGTGCCAGCAGCTTTAGCACCGGGGAGCTGTTTTTT. Residues: CASSFSTGELFF.

The V and J genes are TRBV19 and TRBJ2-7; 11 positions agree with TRBD2. After removal of 5 bases from V and 7 bases from J, the junction contained 4 bases not matched to a gene. The CDR3 length is 13 residues. CDR1 and CDR2 from the germline V gene are LNHDA and SQIVND (reference sequence). CDR3 sequence: CASSQRTSGEQYF. For the CDR3, the DNA is TGTGCCAGTAGTCAGCGGACTAGCGGGGAGCAGTACTTC.

The chain joins TRBV14 to TRBJ2-4; 8 bases map to TRBD1. CDR1 is SGHDN and CDR2 is FVKESK in the germline V gene. The ends lost 3 bases at V and 4 bases at J; junction bases unmatched: 14. The CDR3 runs 18 residues. The CDR3 nucleotides read TGTGCCAGCAGCCAGATAGACAGGGGCCGGCTTGGGAAAAACATTCAGTACTTC. Its translation: CASSQIDRGRLGKNIQYF.

This clone was detected only a few times. The chain couples TRBV2 to TRBJ2-7; weak D call: TRBD1 (6 bases). The V gene lost 4 bases and the J gene lost 4 bases, with 14 bases spanning the gap. CDR3 length equals 14 residues. Germline V gene sequence: CDR1 SNHLY, CDR2 FYNNEI. In DNA, the CDR3 is TGTGCCAGCAGTGCCGGTACAGGGAAGTACGAGCAGTACTTC. Its translation is CASSAGTGKYEQYF.

This chain links TRBV28 with TRBJ2-6; 7 bases fit TRBD1. The germline CDR1 and CDR2 sequences are MDHEN and SYDVKM. This CDR3 contains 18 residues. After removal of 5 bases from V and 0 bases from J, the junction contained 10 bases not matched to a gene. CDR3 region: CASSPLGQTLSGANVLTF. The CDR3 DNA sequence: TGTGCCAGCAGTCCCTTGGGACAGACCCTCTCTGGGGCCAACGTCCTGACTTTC.

This clone has a handful of counts. Other nucleotide sequences from this sample produce the same CDR3. This chain joins TRBV28 and TRBJ1-1; D is undetermined. The ends were cut back, 6 bases at V and 0 bases at J, with 5 bases in the middle. The CDR3 spans 12 residues. Germline-derived CDR1 and CDR2 are MDHEN and SYDVKM. CDR3 loop: CASRSVNTEAFF. The CDR3 coding sequence is TGTGCCAGCAGATCGGTGAACACTGAAGCTTTCTTT.

The chain is built from TRBV20-1 and TRBJ2-5, with D maybe TRBD1 (6 bases). The CDR3 totals 10 residues. Germline-derived CDR1 and CDR2 are DFQATT and SNEGSKA (reference sequence). In nucleotides, the CDR3 is TGCAGGGACAGCCAAGAGACCCAGTACTTC. Its protein product is CRDSQETQYF.

The chain carries TRBV11-1 and TRBJ1-4, with 8 bases lining up with TRBD1. Losses at the gene ends were 5 bases for V and 7 bases for J; bases not matched to a gene: 6. The CDR3 sequence is 14 residues long. Germline values: CDR1 SGHAT, CDR2 FQDESV (reference sequence). The CDR3 protein is CASSPDRVAEKLFF. The DNA of the CDR3 is TGTGCCAGCAGCCCGGACAGGGTGGCTGAAAAACTGTTTTTT. Drawing the rest from reference TRBV11-1 and TRBJ1-4, the complete variable domain is EAEVAQSPRYKITEKSQAVAFWCDPISGHATLYWYRQILGQGPELLVQFQDESVVDDSQLPKDRFSAERLKGVDSTLKIQPAELGDSAMYLCASSPDRVAEKLFFGSGTQLSVL.

J is TRBJ2-3 and V is TRBV5-4; D may match TRBD1 or TRBD2 (6 bases each). Germline V gene data show CDR1 as SGHNT and CDR2 as YYREEE (reference sequence). The V end lost 4 bases, the J end lost 4 bases, and 16 bases lay between the germline ends. This CDR3 is 15 amino acids long. Here the CDR3 reads CASSSSRGRADTQYF. The CDR3 DNA follows: TGTGCCAGCAGCAGTTCCCGGGGGCGGGCAGATACGCAGTATTTT.

This clone was counted between two and nine times. V usage is TRBV6-5 and J usage is TRBJ2-1; 10 bases match TRBD2. Germline V gene sequence: CDR1 MNHEY, CDR2 SVGAGI. After removal of 4 bases from V and 6 bases from J, the junction contained 6 bases not matched to a gene. CDR3 size: 15 residues. CDR3 sequence reads: CASSSSGLAFNEQFF. The CDR3 DNA follows: TGTGCCAGCAGTTCGTCGGGACTAGCGTTCAATGAGCAGTTCTTC.

The table lists this clone with a few counts. This chain connects TRBV6-6 to TRBJ1-4; D is unresolved. With 5 bases removed from V and 7 bases from J, the gap between germline ends came to 2 bases. CDR1 and CDR2 (germline): MNHNY, SVGAGI (reference sequence). This CDR3 is built from 10 residues. The CDR3 DNA reads TGTGCCAGCAGTCTTGAAAAACTGTTTTTT. Its translation: CASSLEKLFF.

The rearrangement uses TRBV6-5 and TRBJ2-1; tentatively, D is TRBD1 (7 bases). V was shortened by 7 bases and J by 3 bases, with 13 bases between the two germline ends. The CDR3 has 14 amino acids. Looked up from germline, CDR1 is MNHEY and CDR2 is SVGAGI. CDR3 coding DNA: TGTGCCAGCATGGGGGGACAGAACTACAATGAGCAGTTCTTC. Translating gives CASMGGQNYNEQFF.

V usage is TRBV5-1 and J usage is TRBJ2-4; a possible D gene is TRBD1 (6 bases). V lost 5 bases and J lost 6, with 12 bases in between. The germline CDR1 and CDR2 sequences are SGHRS and YFSETQ. This CDR3 has 13 residues. This CDR3 is CASRTEGGNIQYF. The CDR3 region has the DNA TGCGCCAGCAGAACGGAAGGGGGAAACATTCAGTACTTC.

The chain is built from TRBV3-1 (or the pseudogene TRBV3-2) and TRBJ1-6; D unresolved. Trimming removed 3 bases from V and 0 bases from J, with 3 bases in between. CDR1 is LGHDT and CDR2 is YNNKEL in the germline V gene (reference sequence). This CDR3 contains 14 residues. CDR3: CASSQSSYNSPLHF. The CDR3 DNA is TGTGCCAGCAGCCAGAGCTCCTATAATTCACCCCTCCACTTT.

The rearrangement links TRBV9 to TRBJ2-7; possibly TRBD1 for D (6 bases). CDR3 length: 13 residues. V dropped 0 bases and J dropped 7 bases, with 11 bases sitting between them. The germline CDR1 and CDR2 sequences are SGDLS and YYNGEE. This CDR3 reads CASSVAPTGEQYF. The CDR3 bases are TGTGCCAGCAGCGTAGCCCCCACAGGGGAGCAGTACTTC.

The V gene is TRBV6-1, the J gene TRBJ2-7; a weak D match, TRBD1 (5 bases). Germline V gives CDR1 MNHNS, CDR2 SASEGT. The CDR3 totals 16 residues. The ends were cut back, 3 bases at V and 5 bases at J, with 20 bases in the middle. The CDR3 DNA sequence: TGTGCCAGCAGTGATTCAGTCCCCGGCAGGGTCAACGAGCAGTACTTC. Protein sequence: CASSDSVPGRVNEQYF.

The rearrangement uses TRBV7-9 and TRBJ2-6, with 9 bases identical to TRBD1. The V segment lost 6 bases and the J segment 0 bases; nucleotides outside the gene matches: 6. The CDR3 contains 17 residues. From germline, CDR1 is SEHNR and CDR2 FQNEAQ (reference sequence). This CDR3 is CASSFRDRVSGANVLTF. The CDR3 DNA is TGTGCCAGCAGTTTCAGGGACAGGGTCTCTGGGGCCAACGTCCTGACTTTC.

V is TRBV3-1 (or the pseudogene TRBV3-2) and J is TRBJ1-6; D gene uncertain. This CDR3 is built from 14 residues. The V gene's germline CDR1 is LGHDT and CDR2 YNNKEL (reference sequence). Between the trimmed V and J ends, which lost 6 bases and 7 bases, there was a span of 13 bases. CDR3 nucleotide sequence: TGTGCCAGCAGAGCAAGGGATTTGAATTCACCCCTCCACTTT. Translated: CASRARDLNSPLHF.